This T cell receptor beta chain was sequenced in a study of T cells after yellow fever vaccination. Study-level findings and limits: Weaker overall, the secondary response nonetheless peaked faster (day 5 versus 15). Most primary-vaccination clones reappeared after the booster (about 97% CD4, roughly 88% CD8).

Points on this clonotype: Its antigen is as yet unknown.

TCRdb passed the 5' RACE reads through MiXCR, listing each CDR3 protein once. In the table there are about 160,000 distinct CDR3 sequences, 6% to 7.5% of which are singletons. CDR3 size: 13 residues. J gave up 1 base and V 6 bases, and 0 bases lay outside the gene matches. Germline loops: CDR1 LNHDA, CDR2 SQIVND (reference sequence). The specimen was CD4+ T cells sorted from PBMCs, collected about 5 days after the first yellow fever vaccination. This rearrangement joins TRBV19 to TRBJ2-3; 8 bases are a match to TRBD2. The receptor was derived from a man younger than 35 who received the YFV17D yellow fever vaccine. The CDR3 bases are TGTGCCAGTAGGACTAGCGGCACAGATACGCAGTATTTT. Translation: CASRTSGTDTQYF.